The entry below describes one TCR beta chain. The target antigen is unknown. This sample is part of a study of T cells in localized non-small cell lung cancer. Study-level points and caveats: Paired adjacent lung recovered a median about 61 of the top 100 tumor clones.

The assay was immunoSEQ multiplex PCR, and TCRdb's table has in-frame clones only and misses some. Among 55,000 to 75,000 clones listed, approximately 90% were seen once. The TCR originated in a man between 35 and 75 years old with stage I lung adenocarcinoma. Sequencing used peripheral blood, obtained before any cancer treatment.

The CDR3 DNA sequence: TGTGCCAGCAGTGAATACCCTAGTGAGACCCAGTACTTC. Encoded protein: CASSEYPSETQYF. V is TRBV25-1 and J is TRBJ2-5; D not resolved. Germline CDR1 reads MGHDK; CDR2 reads SYGVNS. The CDR3 has 13 residues. V lost 0 bases and J 5 bases, leaving 7 bases between the germline ends.